The clone carrying this TCR beta chain appeared a few times. As yet, its antigen is unknown. A patient was excluded if there was uncontrolled infection, other autoimmune disease, pregnancy or lactation. The data belong to a study of T cells in Graves' hyperthyroidism and ophthalmopathy. Study at large: Before any treatment, at initial diagnosis, peripheral blood was collected. Study-level points and caveats: Clonotypes that were expanded in thyroid above 0.001 mostly appeared in blood too.

V was pared by 3 bases and J by 7 bases, with 19 bases between. This CDR3 contains 15 residues. Per the germline V gene, CDR1 is SQVTM and CDR2 is ANQGSEA. RNA transcripts yielded amplified TCR beta CDR3 regions. RT-PCR in the first round (using the HTBI primer set) targeted the TCR CDR3. A single record per CDR3 protein comes from TCRdb applying MiXCR to the multiplex PCR reads. Among hundreds of thousands of distinct CDR3 sequences listed, over 12% were seen once. The receptor was isolated from a man between 18 and 29 years old with Graves' ophthalmopathy. The J gene is TRBJ2-1, the V gene TRBV29-1, with D perhaps TRBD2 (6 bases). What was sequenced was blood. CDR3 nucleotides: TGCAGCGTTGATATAGCGGAAACTCCCCTAAATGAGCAGTTCTTC. It encodes CSVDIAETPLNEQFF.